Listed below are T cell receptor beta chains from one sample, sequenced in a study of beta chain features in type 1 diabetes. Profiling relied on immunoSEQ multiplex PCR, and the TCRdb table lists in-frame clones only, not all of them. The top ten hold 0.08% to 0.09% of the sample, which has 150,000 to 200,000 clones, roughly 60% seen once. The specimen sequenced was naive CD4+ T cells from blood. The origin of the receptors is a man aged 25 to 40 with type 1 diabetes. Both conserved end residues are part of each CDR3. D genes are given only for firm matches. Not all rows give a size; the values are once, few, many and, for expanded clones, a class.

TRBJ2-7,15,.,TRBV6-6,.,TGTGCCAGCAACGTACAGGGACGTCATGGTGGGGAGCAGTACTTC,CASNVQGRHGGEQYF
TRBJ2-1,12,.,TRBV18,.,TGTGCCAGCTCACCAGCATACAATGAGCAGTTCTTC,CASSPAYNEQFF
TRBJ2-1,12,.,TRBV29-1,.,TGCAGCGTCGGGGGAGGGGGACGTGAGCAGTTCTTC,CSVGGGGREQFF
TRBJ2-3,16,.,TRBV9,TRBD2,TGTGCCAGCAGCGTAGGCTCTAGCGGGGGAACAGATACGCAGTATTTT,CASSVGSSGGTDTQYF
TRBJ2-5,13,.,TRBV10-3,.,TGTGCCATCAGGGAGGAGTACCAAGAGACCCAGTACTTC,CAIREEYQETQYF
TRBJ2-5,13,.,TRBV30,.,TGTGCCTGGAGTGTACACTCCCAAGAGACCCAGTACTTC,CAWSVHSQETQYF
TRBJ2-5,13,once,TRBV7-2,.,TGTGCCAGCAGCTTAGCCGGGTGGGAGACCCAGTACTTC,CASSLAGWETQYF
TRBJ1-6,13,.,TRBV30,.,TGTGCCTGGGGACAGACGGGGTATTCACCCCTCCACTTT,CAWGQTGYSPLHF
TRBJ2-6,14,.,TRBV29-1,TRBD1,TGCAGCGTGGGACAGAACTCTGGGGCCAACGTCCTGACTTTC,CSVGQNSGANVLTF
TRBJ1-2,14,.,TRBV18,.,TGTGCCAGCTCACCACTCACAGAGTACTATGGCTACACCTTC,CASSPLTEYYGYTF
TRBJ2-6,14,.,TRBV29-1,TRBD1,TGCAGCGTATCCACAGGGGCCGGGGCCAACGTCCTGACTTTC,CSVSTGAGANVLTF
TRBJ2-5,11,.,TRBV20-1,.,TGCAGTGCTGACGGGCAAGAGACCCAGTACTTC,CSADGQETQYF
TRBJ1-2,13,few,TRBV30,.,TGTGCCTGGAGTCACGGGGGTCCCTATGGCTACACCTTC,CAWSHGGPYGYTF
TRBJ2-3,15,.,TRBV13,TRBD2,TGTGCCAGCAGCGCCGGACTAGCGGGAACAGATACGCAGTATTTT,CASSAGLAGTDTQYF
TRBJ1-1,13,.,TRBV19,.,TGTGCCAGCGGACCGGGAGGGACTACTGAAGCTTTCTTT,CASGPGGTTEAFF
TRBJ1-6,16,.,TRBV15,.,TGTGCCACCAGCAGGCTAGGAGGACAACAGACATCACCCCTCCACTTT,CATSRLGGQQTSPLHF
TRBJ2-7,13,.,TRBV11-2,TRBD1,TGTGCCAGCAGCTTAGCATATAACCGGGACAGTTACTTC,CASSLAYNRDSYF
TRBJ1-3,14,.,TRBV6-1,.,TGTGCCAGCGTTAGATCGCAGTTGGTAGACACCATATATTTT,CASVRSQLVDTIYF
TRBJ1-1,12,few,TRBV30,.,TGTGCCTGGAGTGTTATCGGGCATGAAGCTTTCTTT,CAWSVIGHEAFF
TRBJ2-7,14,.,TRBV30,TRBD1,TGTGCCTGGACCCGGGACAGGGGAATCTACGAGCAGTACTTC,CAWTRDRGIYEQYF
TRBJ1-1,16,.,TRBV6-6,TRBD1,TGTGCCAGCAGTTTTCCACAGGGGGCGATGAACACTGAAGCTTTCTTT,CASSFPQGAMNTEAFF
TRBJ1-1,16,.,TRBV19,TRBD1,TGTGCCAGTAGTGGAGCCGGGACAGGGGAGAACACTGAAGCTTTCTTT,CASSGAGTGENTEAFF
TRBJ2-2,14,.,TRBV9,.,TGTGCCAGCAGCGTAGCTCAGGGTGCCGGGGAGCTGTTTTTT,CASSVAQGAGELFF
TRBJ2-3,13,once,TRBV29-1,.,TGCAGCGTGGCGGAAGTGGGGACAGATACGCAGTATTTT,CSVAEVGTDTQYF
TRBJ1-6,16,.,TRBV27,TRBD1,TGTGCCAGCAGCTCCACCCTCAGGGGGCGGGGATCACCCCTCCACTTT,CASSSTLRGRGSPLHF
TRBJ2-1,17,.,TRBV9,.,TGTGCCAGCAGCGTAGCTGGGGGTCTAAGCTCCTACAATGAGCAGTTCTTC,CASSVAGGLSSYNEQFF
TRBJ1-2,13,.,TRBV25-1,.,TGTGCCAGCAGCTACAGGGAGCAAGGTGGCTACACCTTC,CASSYREQGGYTF
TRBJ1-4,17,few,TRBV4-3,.,TGCGCCAGCAGCCAAGAGAAGGCCACTCCGACTAATGAAAAACTGTTTTTT,CASSQEKATPTNEKLFF
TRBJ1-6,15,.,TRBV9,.,TGTGCCAGCAGCGTAGACGGCAGTTATAATTCACCCCTCCACTTT,CASSVDGSYNSPLHF
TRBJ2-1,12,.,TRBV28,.,TGTGCCAGCAGTTTATGGGCTAATGAGCAGTTCTTC,CASSLWANEQFF
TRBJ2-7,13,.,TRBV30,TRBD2,TGTGCCTGGAGCAGACTAGCGAAGGGTGAGCAGTACTTC,CAWSRLAKGEQYF
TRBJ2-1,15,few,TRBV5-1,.,TGCGCCAGCAGCTTCGGGGCAAGGACTGACAATGAGCAGTTCTTC,CASSFGARTDNEQFF
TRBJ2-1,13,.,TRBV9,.,TGTGCCAGCAGCGGTCCCTCCTACAATGAGCAGTTCTTC,CASSGPSYNEQFF
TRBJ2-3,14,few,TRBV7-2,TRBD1,TGTGCCATCTATGGCGCAGGGGGACCAGATACGCAGTATTTT,CAIYGAGGPDTQYF
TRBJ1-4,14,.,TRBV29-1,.,TGCAGCGCCTACTACCCGGGAACTAATGAAAAACTGTTTTTT,CSAYYPGTNEKLFF
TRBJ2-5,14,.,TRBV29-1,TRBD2,TGCAGCGTACGGACTAGCTTAGTTCAAGAGACCCAGTACTTC,CSVRTSLVQETQYF
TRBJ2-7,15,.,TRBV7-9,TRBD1,TGTGCCAGCAGTTGGGACAGGGGCGTTCGGAACGAGCAGTACTTC,CASSWDRGVRNEQYF
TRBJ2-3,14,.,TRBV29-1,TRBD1,TGCAGCGTCGCACCGGGACAGGGGACAGATACGCAGTATTTT,CSVAPGQGTDTQYF
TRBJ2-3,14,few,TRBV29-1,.,TGCAGCGTTGCAGGGGCGGAAAGCACAGATACGCAGTATTTT,CSVAGAESTDTQYF
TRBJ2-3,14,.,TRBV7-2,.,TGTGCCAGCAGTCCCGGGACTAGCACAGATACGCAGTATTTT,CASSPGTSTDTQYF
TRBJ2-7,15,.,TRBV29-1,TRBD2,TGCAGCGTTGAAGATCCAATTAGCGGGGGGAACGAGCAGTACTTC,CSVEDPISGGNEQYF
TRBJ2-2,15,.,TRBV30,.,TGTGCCTGGAGTCCCCAGGTACTGGTAACCGGGGAGCTGTTTTTT,CAWSPQVLVTGELFF
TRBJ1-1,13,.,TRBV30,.,TGTGCCTGGAGCGCCGGGAAGGGCACTGAAGCTTTCTTT,CAWSAGKGTEAFF
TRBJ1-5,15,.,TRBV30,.,TGTGCCTGGAGTATGGGTTTGTGGGGATCTCAGCCCCAGCATTTT,CAWSMGLWGSQPQHF
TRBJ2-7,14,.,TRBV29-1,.,TGCAGCGTTGAAGTGGGGGTAACTGCAGGGGAGCAGTACTTC,CSVEVGVTAGEQYF
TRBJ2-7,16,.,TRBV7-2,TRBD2,TGTGCCAGCAGCCGACCAACTAGCGAACCTTTCGGCGAGCAGTACTTC,CASSRPTSEPFGEQYF
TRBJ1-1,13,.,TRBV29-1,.,TGCAGCGTTGAAGTCGGAGTGAACACTGAAGCTTTCTTT,CSVEVGVNTEAFF
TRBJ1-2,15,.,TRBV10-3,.,TGTGCCATCAGTGATGACCGGACGGAATCAAGGGGCTACACCTTC,CAISDDRTESRGYTF
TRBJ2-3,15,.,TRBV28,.,TGTGCCAGCAGTCCAACCGCAGCCGGCACAGATACGCAGTATTTT,CASSPTAAGTDTQYF
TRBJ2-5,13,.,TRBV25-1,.,TGTGCCAGCAGTGAAGGGGGTGGAGAGACCCAGTACTTC,CASSEGGGETQYF
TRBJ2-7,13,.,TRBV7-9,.,TGTGCCAGCAGCCCCAGCCTTCAATACGAGCAGTACTTC,CASSPSLQYEQYF